This T cell receptor beta chain was retrieved from a study of blood T cell repertoires in COVID-19. The data were produced by immunoSEQ multiplex PCR, yet TCRdb's version contains in-frame clones alone and is incomplete. The sample has 110,000 or so clones; 88% are singletons. Per the germline V gene, CDR1 is SGDLS and CDR2 is YYNGEE. Trimming left V 4 bases short and J 2 bases short, with 13 bases between. The CDR3 totals 16 residues. The sample holds a few counts of this clone. The sequencing input was peripheral blood. The chain joins TRBV9 to TRBJ1-6; no definite D call. The TCR comes from a woman in her seventies who had recovered from COVID-19. The CDR3 is CASSPRSGPYNSPLHF. CDR3 sequence (DNA): TGTGCCAGCAGCCCGAGGTCTGGTCCCTATAATTCACCCCTCCACTTT.